A selection of T cell receptor beta chains follows, all from one sample in a study of blood T cells in healthy people across ages. TCRdb itself ran the 5' RACE reads through MiXCR, one entry per CDR3 protein. The table lists some 560,000 distinct CDR3 sequences, about 25% of them singletons, with approximately 3.6% in the top ten. The sample also formed part of further work on T cells of mothers and their children.

The sequencing sample was made of blood. The receptor set was obtained from a boy aged 2-9 years in good health. Both conserved end residues are part of each CDR3. Each record gives: V gene, clone size, J gene, CDR3 length, D gene, CDR3 DNA, CDR3 protein. The D gene is left open where the match is weak. Expanded clones get a size class; other rows say once, few or many, or leave the size out.

TRBV20-1,few,TRBJ2-1,16,TRBD2,TGCAGTGTTAAAGTCCCCGGGACTAGCGGTTACAATGAGCAGTTCTTC,CSVKVPGTSGYNEQFF
TRBV12-5,many,TRBJ2-1,13,-,TGTGCTAGTGGTTTGAAGGGGTCCAATGAGCAGTTCTTC,CASGLKGSNEQFF
TRBV29-1,-,TRBJ2-1,13,-,TGCAGCGTTGCTGGAGGGGTCTACAATGAGCAGTTCTTC,CSVAGGVYNEQFF
TRBV3-1,-,TRBJ1-2,17,TRBD1,TGTGCCAGCAGCCCTCGGGACAGGGGGATTTATGGCTATGGCTACACCTTC,CASSPRDRGIYGYGYTF
TRBV5-1,-,TRBJ2-3,15,-,TGCGCCAGCAGCTTGGGTGGTTTAGATATGGATACGCAGTATTTT,CASSLGGLDMDTQYF
TRBV14,-,TRBJ2-7,12,-,TGTGCCAGCAGCCAACTCCTTTACGAGCAGTACTTC,CASSQLLYEQYF
TRBV7-3,-,TRBJ2-6,18,TRBD2,TGTGCCAGCAGCCCCTCCGCGGGGGAATTCTCTGGGGCCAACGTCCTGACTTTC,CASSPSAGEFSGANVLTF
TRBV10-1,few,TRBJ2-1,15,TRBD2,TGCGCCAGCAGTGGGGCTAGCGGGGGCCGGAATGAGCAGTTCTTC,CASSGASGGRNEQFF
TRBV9,few,TRBJ2-1,18,-,TGTGCCAGCAGCGTAGGAGGGGGGATGAGAGGGGGCTACAATGAGCAGTTCTTC,CASSVGGGMRGGYNEQFF
TRBV2,-,TRBJ2-7,16,TRBD1,TGTGCCAGCAGTGGAGGACAGGGCAGACGCTCCTACGAGCAGTACTTC,CASSGGQGRRSYEQYF
TRBV9,few,TRBJ2-1,14,-,TGTGCCAGCAGCGTAGCTACTGGTTACAATGAGCAGTTCTTC,CASSVATGYNEQFF
TRBV13,-,TRBJ2-5,17,TRBD1,TGTGCCAGCAGCTTATCTCCGGGACAGGGGGCTCGTGAGACCCAGTACTTC,CASSLSPGQGARETQYF
TRBV7-9,many,TRBJ2-5,9,-,TGTGCCGGAGGGGAGACCCAGTACTTC,CAGGETQYF
TRBV7-2,-,TRBJ2-7,14,-,TGTGCCAGCAGCTTCCGGGACTCGACGATCGAGCAGTACTTC,CASSFRDSTIEQYF
TRBV4-3,-,TRBJ1-1,15,-,TGCGCCAGCAGCCAAGAGTTAACTAAGGGTACTGACGCTTTCTTT,CASSQELTKGTDAFF
TRBV29-1,few,TRBJ1-2,13,TRBD1,TGCAGCGTTACGGACAGGGTGGGCTATGGCTACACCTTC,CSVTDRVGYGYTF
TRBV29-1,few,TRBJ2-5,12,-,TGCAGCGTTTATGGGGGGCTTAAGACCCAGTACTTC,CSVYGGLKTQYF
TRBV6-1,-,TRBJ2-7,16,-,TGTACCAGCAGTGGGACCCGACAGGAGGGGCATCGGGAGCAGTACTTC,CTSSGTRQEGHREQYF
TRBV5-1,few,TRBJ1-6,15,-,TGCGCCAGCACCATGACCGGGACGGGCAATTCACCCCTCCACTTT,CASTMTGTGNSPLHF
TRBV29-1,few,TRBJ1-1,12,-,TGCAGCGTTTTGTGGACGGGGACTGAAGCTTTCTTT,CSVLWTGTEAFF
TRBV6-2/TRBV6-3,-,TRBJ2-2,14,-,TGTGCCAGCAGTTTCTCGGGAGTGACCGGGGAGCTGTTTTTT,CASSFSGVTGELFF
TRBV19,-,TRBJ1-5,14,-,TGTGCCAGTACGGGCGCTAGACAAAATCAGCCCCAGCATTTT,CASTGARQNQPQHF
TRBV5-1,many,TRBJ1-2,15,-,TGCGCCAGCAGCCGTATGGACGGATCCTCCTATGGCTACACCTTC,CASSRMDGSSYGYTF
TRBV7-8,-,TRBJ2-7,17,TRBD2,TGTGCCAGCAGCGCTAGAAGGATGGGGGAGGGCCGATACGAGCAGTACTTC,CASSARRMGEGRYEQYF
TRBV7-9,-,TRBJ1-5,15,-,TGTGCCAGCGCCCCCGGGTTTGGGAGCAATCAGCCCCAGCATTTT,CASAPGFGSNQPQHF
TRBV7-9,many,TRBJ2-2,17,TRBD2,TGTGCCAGCAGCTTAGGTCCCGGGACTAGGTCCACCGGGGAGCTGTTTTTT,CASSLGPGTRSTGELFF
TRBV11-2,few,TRBJ2-7,16,-,TGTGCCAGCAGCATAACCAGGGACAAGCACTCCTACGAGCAGTACTTC,CASSITRDKHSYEQYF
TRBV28,-,TRBJ2-5,15,-,TGTGCCAGCAGTCCCCGGCTAGCTCCACAAGAGACCCAGTACTTC,CASSPRLAPQETQYF
TRBV10-2,few,TRBJ2-1,15,TRBD2,TGCGCCAGCACAAGGGGACTAGCGTTCTACAATGAGCAGTTCTTC,CASTRGLAFYNEQFF
TRBV20-1,few,TRBJ2-7,14,-,TGCAGTGCTAGAGATGTCAGGGACGCCTACGAGCAGTACTTC,CSARDVRDAYEQYF
TRBV3-1,-,TRBJ1-1,14,-,TGTGCCAGCAGCCAAGATGGCGGGAATACTGAAGCTTTCTTT,CASSQDGGNTEAFF
TRBV30,few,TRBJ1-2,13,TRBD1,TGTGCCTGTACGGGACAGGGCAACTATGGCTACACCTTC,CACTGQGNYGYTF
TRBV13,-,TRBJ2-4,15,TRBD1,TGTGCCAGCAGCTCGAGACAGGGAGCCAAAAACATTCAGTACTTC,CASSSRQGAKNIQYF
TRBV20-1,few,TRBJ2-7,16,TRBD1,TGCAGTGCTAGAGATCCCCGGGACAGGGGGGACTACGAGCAGTACTTC,CSARDPRDRGDYEQYF
TRBV11-2,-,TRBJ1-1,14,-,TGTGCCAGCAGCTTAAGGCCCCGTGACACTGAAGCTTTCTTT,CASSLRPRDTEAFF
TRBV6-1,few,TRBJ1-1,13,-,TGTGCCAGCAGTGAACGAGCGAGGACTGAAGCTTTCTTT,CASSERARTEAFF
TRBV5-1,few,TRBJ1-2,13,-,TGCGCCAGCAGCTTGGGGGCAGCCTATGGCTACACCTTC,CASSLGAAYGYTF
TRBV4-3,few,TRBJ2-1,17,-,TGCGCCAGCAGCCAAGTGGGCGGTGAAGGGCCCTACAATGAGCAGTTCTTC,CASSQVGGEGPYNEQFF
TRBV7-9,-,TRBJ2-4,15,-,TGTGCCAGCAGCTTAGCTGGGACACCCCTAAACATTCAGTACTTC,CASSLAGTPLNIQYF
TRBV25-1,-,TRBJ2-5,16,TRBD2,TGTGCCAGCAGTGATGGGTGCGGGGGGCCCAGGGAGACCCAGTACTTC,CASSDGCGGPRETQYF
TRBV28,-,TRBJ2-3,15,-,TGTGCCAGCACCACTAGTGCGTCAGGCACAGATACGCAGTATTTT,CASTTSASGTDTQYF
TRBV12-3/TRBV12-4,few,TRBJ1-2,13,TRBD1,TGTGCCAGCAGTCGGGACAGGGGCCATGGCTACACCTTC,CASSRDRGHGYTF
TRBV20-1,-,TRBJ2-5,12,TRBD2,TGCAGTGCGGACCTAGCGGGATACGCCCAGTACTTC,CSADLAGYAQYF
TRBV20-1,-,TRBJ2-7,19,TRBD2,TGCAGTGCTAGAAAGTCGGTAGCGGGAGGCCTGCCCCTCTACCACGAGCAGTACTTC,CSARKSVAGGLPLYHEQYF
TRBV2,-,TRBJ2-7,15,TRBD1,TGTGCCAGCAGTGAAGGGCCAGGGGGTCCCTACGAGCAGTACTTC,CASSEGPGGPYEQYF